This T cell receptor beta chain was recorded in a study of shared clonotypes between healthy human individuals. Study summary: The people who gave samples were a couple of women and a few men aged 18 to 49.

Whole-study findings and limits: The study generally estimated greater richness for naive than memory subsets. When naive CD4 clonotypes were compared across a handful of donors, about 4.8% were shared.

Naive CD8 cells comprised CD45RO-negative, CCR7-positively selected cells, excluding terminally differentiated effector memory CD45RA+ cells. Sequenced by immunoSEQ multiplex PCR; TCRdb stores in-frame clones only, minus some. Counted here are about 680,000 clones, 92% occurring once; the ten biggest clones make up roughly 22%. In germline, CDR1 is MNHEY, CDR2 SMNVEV (reference sequence). The V and J ends lost 5 bases and 1 base respectively, with 8 bases between them. The CDR3 sequence is 13 residues long. Worth noting for this clone: No antigen is known for it. Other DNA sequences within the sample encode an identical CDR3.

The sequenced sample consisted of naive CD8+ T cells sorted from blood. This sequence was found in a man younger than 45 in good health. The V and J genes are TRBV27 and TRBJ1-1, with D unresolved. The CDR3 sequence is CASSPGGNTEAFF. Here the CDR3 DNA reads TGTGCCAGCAGTCCGGGAGGGAACACTGAAGCTTTCTTT.